The 14 T cell receptor beta chains listed next were all sequenced from one sample in a study of human T cells and chemical hapten exposure. The time point here: patch test 3, about 24 weeks after DPC sensitization. Stated treatment: therapeutic diphenylcyclopropenone sensitization with weekly scalp DPC. TCRdb independently ran MiXCR on the RACE reads; one entry per CDR3 protein. The table has around 110,000 distinct CDR3 sequences, about 10% seen once. The sequencing here drew on whole blood, taken in connection with sensitization to the hapten diphenylcyclopropenone (DPC). The origin of the receptors is a woman aged 45-65 years with alopecia areata. Some clones in this sample may be carry-over from other donors' samples.

The table lists this clonotype with a few counts. This chain joins TRBV9 and TRBJ1-1; a weak D match, TRBD1 (5 bases). V was clipped by 2 bases and J by 0 bases, with 8 bases between them. CDR3 length: 14 amino acids. Germline CDR1 and CDR2: SGDLS and YYNGEE. The CDR3 reads CASSVGGMNTEAFF. CDR3 coding DNA: TGTGCCAGCAGCGTGGGGGGTATGAACACTGAAGCTTTCTTT.

V usage is TRBV30 and J usage is TRBJ2-3, with D hard to call. The V end lost 0 bases, the J end lost 6 bases, and 10 bases lay between the germline ends. The CDR3 totals 13 residues. Germline assignment: CDR1 GTSNPN and CDR2 SVGIG (reference sequence). DNA for the CDR3: TGTGCCTGGAGTGTTACCTTTATCGATACGCAGTATTTT. It yields the protein CAWSVTFIDTQYF.

The table lists this clonotype with many counts. V usage is TRBV10-3 and J usage is TRBJ2-1, with 8 bases that match TRBD1. The V segment lost 4 bases and the J segment 8 bases; nucleotides outside the gene matches: 4. Germline V CDR1 and CDR2: ENHRY, SYGVKD. This CDR3 contains 13 residues. CDR3 loop: CAISGTGSHEQFF. The CDR3 bases are TGTGCCATCAGTGGGACAGGGTCCCATGAGCAGTTCTTC.

This clonotype was counted many times. This chain links TRBV5-5 with TRBJ2-3, with D unresolved. With 1 base removed from V and 0 bases from J, the gap between germline ends came to 12 bases. The length of the CDR3 is 16 residues. Germline V gene lookup returns CDR1 SGHKS and CDR2 YYEKEE (reference sequence). The chain's CDR3 is CASSLWQFSSTDTQYF. CDR3 in DNA: TGTGCCAGCAGCTTGTGGCAGTTCTCTAGCACAGATACGCAGTATTTT.

This clonotype was recorded many times. The chain combines TRBV3-1 with TRBJ1-2, with D hard to call. The germline V and J ends were trimmed by 0 bases and 4 bases, with 3 bases remaining between them. Germline assignment: CDR1 LGHDT and CDR2 YNNKEL (reference sequence). The CDR3 totals 12 residues. CDR3 amino acids: CASSQDIYGYTF. CDR3 DNA: TGTGCCAGCAGCCAAGACATCTATGGCTACACCTTC.

This clonotype was observed at least ten times. The chain uses TRBV20-1 and TRBJ2-7; D is ambiguous. This CDR3 comprises 13 residues. The germline V gene has CDR1 DFQATT and CDR2 SNEGSKA (reference sequence). With 7 bases removed from V and 7 bases from J, the gap between germline ends came to 20 bases. CDR3 nucleotide sequence: TGCAGTGTCCGGCGGCTGGTTCAGAGGGAGCAGTACTTC. Translation: CSVRRLVQREQYF.

This clonotype has only a few counts. The chain employs TRBV20-1 and TRBJ2-3; D is possibly TRBD2 (7 bases). Germline CDR1 DFQATT, CDR2 SNEGSKA (reference sequence). Trimming cost V 5 bases and J 4 bases, with 19 bases left between them. This CDR3 region has 15 residues. CDR3 nucleotides: TGCAGTGCTGGGGGGCTTGCGGGAGTAGCAGATACGCAGTATTTT. It encodes CSAGGLAGVADTQYF.

The chain couples TRBV7-2 to TRBJ2-7; D remains unclear. The CDR3 consists of 11 residues. V was cut by 3 bases and J by 5 bases, with 5 bases left in between. Per the germline V gene, CDR1 is SGHTA and CDR2 is FQGNSA. The CDR3: CASSLSNEQYF. For the CDR3, the DNA is TGTGCCAGCAGCTTGTCCAACGAGCAGTACTTC.

The V call is TRBV27, the J call TRBJ2-1; 12 positions agree with TRBD1. This CDR3 has 15 residues. CDR1 MNHEY and CDR2 SMNVEV come from the germline V gene (reference sequence). Trimming cost V 6 bases and J 8 bases; bases outside gene matches: 8. CDR3 in DNA: TGTGCCAGCAGCCCTCCAGGGACAGGGGGCTATGAGCAGTTCTTC. This translates into CASSPPGTGGYEQFF.

This clonotype was seen repeatedly, ten times or more. As DNA, the CDR3 is TGTGCCAGCAGCTCGACAGGGGCGAACACTGAAGCTTTCTTT. As protein: CASSSTGANTEAFF. V and J are TRBV5-4 and TRBJ1-1, with 8 nucleotides matching TRBD1. After removal of 3 bases from V and 1 base from J, the junction contained 2 bases not matched to a gene. The CDR3 covers 14 residues. Germline CDR1 SGHNT, CDR2 YYREEE (reference sequence).

This clonotype was found a few times. The chain has TRBV6-2 or TRBV6-3 and TRBJ1-1, with no clear D. Germline CDR1 MNHEY, CDR2 SVGEGT. This CDR3 is built from 14 residues. V lost 0 bases, J lost 1 base, and 6 bases lay in between. The CDR3 region is CASSYSLENTEAFF. CDR3 coding DNA: TGTGCCAGCAGTTACTCGTTGGAGAACACTGAAGCTTTCTTT.

This clonotype was observed a handful of times. The chain is built from TRBV13 and TRBJ2-1; TRBD2 aligns across 12 bases. V shed 5 bases, J shed 3 bases, and the junction held 5 bases outside the gene matches. Germline loops: CDR1 PRHDT, CDR2 FYEKMQ (reference sequence). The CDR3 extends over 16 amino acids. Here the CDR3 DNA reads TGTGCCAGCAGCCTGCGGACTAGCGGGGACTACAATGAGCAGTTCTTC. It translates to CASSLRTSGDYNEQFF. Full variable domain (missing parts from reference TRBV13 and TRBJ2-1): AAGVIQSPRHLIKEKRETATLKCYPIPRHDTVYWYQQGPGQDPQFLISFYEKMQSDKGSIPDRFSAQQFSDYHSELNMSSLELGDSALYFCASSLRTSGDYNEQFFGPGTRLTVL.

In this sample, this clonotype turned up a few times. This chain joins TRBV12-3 or TRBV12-4 and TRBJ2-5, with 9 positions matching TRBD2. CDR3 size: 14 residues. V was clipped by 7 bases and J by 5 bases; unmatched bases: 8. The CDR3 reads CASKVAGDGETQYF. CDR3 coding DNA: TGTGCCAGCAAGGTAGCGGGAGACGGGGAGACCCAGTACTTC.

The chain carries TRBV27 and TRBJ1-4, with 7 bases identical to TRBD1. Germline loops: CDR1 MNHEY, CDR2 SMNVEV (reference sequence). This CDR3 region has 16 residues. V gave up 6 bases and J gave up 3 bases; unmatched junction bases: 10. In DNA form, the CDR3 reads TGTGCCAGCAGAAGTTGGCCGACAGGGTCTAATGAAAAACTGTTTTTT. This codes for CASRSWPTGSNEKLFF.